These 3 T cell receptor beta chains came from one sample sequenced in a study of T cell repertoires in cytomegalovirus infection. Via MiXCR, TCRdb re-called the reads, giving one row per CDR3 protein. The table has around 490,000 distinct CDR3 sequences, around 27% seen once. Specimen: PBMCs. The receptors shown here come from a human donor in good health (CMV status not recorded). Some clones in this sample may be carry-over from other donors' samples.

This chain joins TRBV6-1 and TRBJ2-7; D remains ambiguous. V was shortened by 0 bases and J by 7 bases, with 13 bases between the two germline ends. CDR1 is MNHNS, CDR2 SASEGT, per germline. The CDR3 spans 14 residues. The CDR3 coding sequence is TGTGCCAGCAGTGAAGCGTATAGCACGGGTGAGCAGTACGTC. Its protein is CASSEAYSTGEQYV.

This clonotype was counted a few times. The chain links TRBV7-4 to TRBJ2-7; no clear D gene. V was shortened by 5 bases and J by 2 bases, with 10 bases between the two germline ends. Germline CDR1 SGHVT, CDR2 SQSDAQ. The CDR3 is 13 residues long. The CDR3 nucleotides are TGTGCCAGCAGCCAACTTGAAGCCTACGAGCAGTACTTC. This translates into CASSQLEAYEQYF.

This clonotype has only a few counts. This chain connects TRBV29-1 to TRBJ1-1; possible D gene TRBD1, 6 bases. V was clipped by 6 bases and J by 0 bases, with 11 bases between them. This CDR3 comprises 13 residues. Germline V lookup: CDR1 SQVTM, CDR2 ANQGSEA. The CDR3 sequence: CSVAGVMNTEAFF. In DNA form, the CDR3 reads TGCAGCGTCGCAGGGGTTATGAACACTGAAGCTTTCTTT.